This is a list of T cell receptor beta chains from one sample in a study of beta chain features in type 1 diabetes. TCRdb keeps only in-frame clones here, not all; method: immunoSEQ multiplex PCR. The table lists around 500,000 clones, about an eighth of them singletons. Sequenced material: naive CD4+ T cells from blood. The receptors were gathered from a woman between 18 and 29 years old in good health. The CDR3 runs from the conserved cysteine through the conserved F or W. A D gene is named only where the DNA matches it firmly.

cdr3_aa	d_call	v_call
CASSVLPGGVDEQFF	TRBD1	TRBV9
CASTNRGEDTEAFF	TRBD1	TRBV2
CATSGDPGETQYF	NA	TRBV15
CASSVARGPADTQYF	TRBD1	TRBV9
CSGLRDRETQYF	TRBD1	TRBV29-1
CASSLGFGTNYEQYF	NA	TRBV7-2
CASRDRGRGETQYF	TRBD1	TRBV7-9
CASSGWASGTDTQYF	TRBD2	TRBV9
CASSSGTGLSGELFF	TRBD1	TRBV7-9
CASSEARDRLILAKNIQYF	TRBD1	TRBV6-1
CASSHLGTLSSYNSPLHF	NA	TRBV4-3